These 16 T cell receptor beta chains came from one sample sequenced in a study of Graves' ophthalmopathy and Graves' hyperthyroidism. RNA transcripts were the source from which TCR beta CDR3 regions were amplified. Amplification began with first-round RT-PCR using HTBI primers, then second-round multiplex PCR was performed. TCRdb fed the multiplex PCR reads into MiXCR, producing one record per CDR3 protein. Among 650,000 to 900,000 distinct CDR3 sequences listed, 40% were seen once. Sequences were obtained from peripheral blood. These receptor sequences come from an adult man with Graves' ophthalmopathy.

This clonotype was seen many times. The chain links TRBV29-1 to TRBJ2-7; the match to TRBD2 covers 12 bases. Looked up from germline, CDR1 is SQVTM and CDR2 is ANQGSEA. After removal of 7 bases from V and 3 bases from J, the junction contained 4 bases not matched to a gene. CDR3 length equals 13 residues. CDR3 sequence: CSAWTSGVYEQYF. In DNA, the CDR3 is TGCAGCGCGTGGACTAGCGGGGTCTACGAGCAGTACTTC.

This clonotype was counted a few times. The V call is TRBV15, the J call TRBJ2-2; D possibly matches TRBD1 or TRBD2 (6 bases each). The CDR3 has 15 amino acids. Trimming removed 10 bases at V and 4 bases at J, with 19 bases between. Per germline, CDR1 LNHNV and CDR2 YYDKDF (reference sequence). CDR3 in amino acids: CASSKQGLPTGELFF. CDR3 in DNA: TGTGCCAGCAGTAAACAGGGACTTCCCACCGGGGAGCTGTTTTTT. Full variable domain (remainder filled in from reference TRBV15 and TRBJ2-2): DAMVIQNPRYQVTQFGKPVTLSCSQTLNHNVMYWYQQKSSQAPKLLFHYYDKDFNNEADTPDNFQSRRPNTSFCFLDIRSPGLGDTAMYLCASSKQGLPTGELFFGEGSRLTVL.

In DNA form, the CDR3 reads TGTGCCATCAGTGAGTTGGCAGGGGCCAACGTCCTGACTTTC. Protein sequence: CAISELAGANVLTF. The V call is TRBV10-3, the J call TRBJ2-6; D not resolved. CDR3 length: 14 residues. Trimming shortened V by 1 base and J by 4 bases, and 5 bases separated the two germline ends. Germline loops: CDR1 ENHRY, CDR2 SYGVKD.

CDR3 in amino acids: CASSLAPKGPGYTF. The CDR3 nucleotides read TGTGCCAGCAGCTTAGCGCCAAAGGGCCCTGGCTACACCTTC. V and J are TRBV7-8 and TRBJ1-2; no clear D. The CDR3 length is 14 residues. CDR1 SGHVS and CDR2 FQNEAQ come from the germline V gene. Trimming removed 0 bases at V and 7 bases at J, with 12 bases between.

This chain connects TRBV5-1 to TRBJ2-1, with 12 bases identical to TRBD1. This CDR3 region has 15 residues. The J segment lost 7 bases and the V segment lost 2 bases, leaving 4 bases of the junction unmatched. Germline CDR1 SGHRS, CDR2 YFSETQ. The CDR3 reads CASSFGTGGLNEQFF. The CDR3 region has the DNA TGCGCCAGCAGCTTTGGGACAGGGGGCTTAAATGAGCAGTTCTTC.

V gene TRBV29-1 combines with J gene TRBJ1-2; perhaps TRBD1 as D (6 bases). The germline gives CDR1 SQVTM, CDR2 ANQGSEA. The CDR3 consists of 10 residues. Between the trimmed V and J ends, which lost 7 bases and 7 bases, there was a span of 10 bases. Here the CDR3 DNA reads TGCAGCGCAGAGGGGGGTGGCTACACCTTC. Protein product: CSAEGGGYTF.

To note about this clonotype: Given a much more abundant clone one base away, this may be a read error. The missing conserved phenylalanine or tryptophan at the end of this CDR3 makes a read error likely. V is TRBV11-1 and J is TRBJ2-6; D remains unclear. CDR1 and CDR2 from the germline V gene are SGHAT and FQDESV (reference sequence). The CDR3 sequence is 16 residues long. Trimming removed 5 bases from V and 3 bases from J, with 14 bases in between. The CDR3: CASSPLWASGANVLTL. DNA of the CDR3: TGTGCCAGCAGCCCCCTGTGGGCGAGTGGGGCCAACGTCCTGACTCTC.

In DNA, the CDR3 is TGTGCCAGCAGCTTAGCCGGGAGGGCGGGCACCGGGGCCAACGTCCTGACTTTC. Translating it yields CASSLAGRAGTGANVLTF. V is TRBV5-4 and J is TRBJ2-6, with TRBD2 identical over 8 bases. The CDR3 spans 18 residues. Per germline, CDR1 SGHNT and CDR2 YYREEE (reference sequence). J lost 4 bases, V lost 2 bases, and 11 bases had no gene match.

This sequence joins TRBV10-3 and TRBJ1-1, with 8 bases lining up with TRBD1. The CDR3 spans 12 residues. Germline V gene sequence: CDR1 ENHRY, CDR2 SYGVKD. J lost 5 bases, V lost 10 bases, and 6 bases had no gene match. The CDR3 bases are TGTGCCAGCACAGACAGGGGAACTGAAGCTTTCTTT. Amino acids: CASTDRGTEAFF.

This clonotype was counted ten times or more. The chain carries TRBV9 and TRBJ1-5; no reliable D call. In germline, CDR1 is SGDLS, CDR2 YYNGEE. The CDR3 consists of 15 residues. V lost 4 bases, J lost 1 base, and 12 bases lay in between. CDR3 in amino acids: CASSPTAGSNQPQHF. The CDR3 bases are TGTGCCAGCAGCCCGACCGCGGGGAGCAATCAGCCCCAGCATTTT.

This clonotype was seen more than once but under ten times. The chain carries TRBV2 and TRBJ2-7, with D perhaps matching TRBD2 (6 bases). The ends were cut back, 4 bases at V and 2 bases at J, with 12 bases in the middle. Germline values: CDR1 SNHLY, CDR2 FYNNEI. The CDR3 loop spans 14 amino acids. DNA for the CDR3: TGTGCCAGCAGTGGAGATAGCGGACCCTACGAGCAGTACTTC. This gives the protein CASSGDSGPYEQYF.

To note about this clonotype: The junction does not match germline at one end; this may be a read error. The chain links TRBV11-2 to TRBJ1-1; perhaps TRBD1 as D (5 bases). The CDR3 totals 16 residues. Per the germline V gene, CDR1 is SGHAT and CDR2 is FQNNGV. The CDR3 sequence: CASSLFPSGRNTEVFF. The CDR3 DNA is TGTGCCAGCAGCTTATTCCCGTCGGGGCGGAACACTGAAGTTTTCTTT. The full variable domain, completed using reference TRBV11-2 and TRBJ1-1, is EAGVAQSPRYKIIEKRQSVAFWCNPISGHATLYWYQQILGQGPKLLIQFQNNGVVDDSQLPKDRFSAERLKGVDSTLKIQPAKLEDSAVYLCASSLFPSGRNTEVFFGQGTRLTVV.

This clonotype was observed many times. V usage is TRBV19 and J usage is TRBJ1-1; no firm D call. From germline, CDR1 is LNHDA and CDR2 SQIVND (reference sequence). Trimming took off 3 bases at V and 4 bases at J, with 9 bases between the two ends. The CDR3 has 13 amino acids. The CDR3 bases are TGTGCCAGTAGTATTACGTTGAGCACTGAAGCTTTCTTT. Translation: CASSITLSTEAFF.

The V call is TRBV29-1, the J call TRBJ2-7, with 7 bases aligning to TRBD1. With V trimmed by 3 bases and J by 4 bases, 12 bases remained unmatched. The CDR3 loop spans 15 amino acids. In germline, CDR1 is SQVTM, CDR2 ANQGSEA. CDR3 protein: CSVDFRPGGFYEQYF. The CDR3 DNA follows: TGCAGCGTTGACTTCCGGCCAGGGGGTTTTTACGAGCAGTACTTC.

The chain has TRBV7-9 and TRBJ1-1; D possibly corresponds to TRBD1 (5 bases). This CDR3 region has 13 residues. The germline CDR1 and CDR2 sequences are SEHNR and FQNEAQ (reference sequence). With 4 bases removed from V and 4 bases from J, the gap between germline ends came to 10 bases. The CDR3 loop is CASSWGLSTEAFF. Here the CDR3 DNA reads TGTGCCAGCAGCTGGGGCCTATCCACTGAAGCTTTCTTT.

The chain uses TRBV2 and TRBJ1-3; TRBD1 agrees at 8 bases. With 7 bases clipped from V and 3 bases from J, the junction kept 5 bases outside the gene matches. CDR3 length: 14 amino acids. Per the germline V gene, CDR1 is SNHLY and CDR2 is FYNNEI. This CDR3 reads CASTPGGGGNTIYF. The CDR3 nucleotides are TGTGCCAGCACCCCAGGGGGCGGTGGAAACACCATATATTTT. Full variable domain (missing parts from reference TRBV2 and TRBJ1-3): EPEVTQTPSHQVTQMGQEVILRCVPISNHLYFYWYRQILGQKVEFLVSFYNNEISEKSEIFDDQFSVERPDGSNFTLKIRSTKLEDSAMYFCASTPGGGGNTIYFGEGSWLTVV.